Sequencing of this TCR beta chain was carried out in a study of shared clonotypes between healthy human individuals. The wider study: Donors were a couple of women and a few men aged 18 to 49. The study used three CD4 naive, three CD4 memory, two CD8 naive and one CD8 memory plate per donor.

Germline lookup yields CDR1 SGHRS and CDR2 YFSETQ. After removal of 0 bases from V and 5 bases from J, the junction contained 8 bases not matched to a gene. CDR3 size: 15 residues. Some clones are missing from TCRdb's copy, which holds only in-frame ones; the method was immunoSEQ multiplex PCR. The sample carries some 1,400,000 clones, roughly 96% recorded once. Input material: naive CD4+ T cells sorted from blood. Subset specified: CD45RA+ positively selected. This receptor was identified in a man under 40 in good health. The J gene is TRBJ2-7, the V gene TRBV5-1; 7 bases are a match to TRBD1. CDR3 amino acids: CASSLEDRAIHEQYF. CDR3 sequence (DNA): TGCGCCAGCAGCTTGGAAGACAGGGCGATCCACGAGCAGTACTTC.